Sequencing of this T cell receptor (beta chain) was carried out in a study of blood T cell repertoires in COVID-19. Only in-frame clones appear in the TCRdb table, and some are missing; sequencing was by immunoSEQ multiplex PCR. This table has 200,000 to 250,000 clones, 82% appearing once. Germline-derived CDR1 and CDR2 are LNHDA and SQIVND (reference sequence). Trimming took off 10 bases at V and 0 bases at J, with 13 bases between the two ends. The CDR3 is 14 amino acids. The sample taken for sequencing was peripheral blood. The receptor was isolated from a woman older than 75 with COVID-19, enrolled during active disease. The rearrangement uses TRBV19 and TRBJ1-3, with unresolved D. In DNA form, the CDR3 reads TGTGCCACCTCCTATGGGCCCTCTGGAAACACCATATATTTT. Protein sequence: CATSYGPSGNTIYF.